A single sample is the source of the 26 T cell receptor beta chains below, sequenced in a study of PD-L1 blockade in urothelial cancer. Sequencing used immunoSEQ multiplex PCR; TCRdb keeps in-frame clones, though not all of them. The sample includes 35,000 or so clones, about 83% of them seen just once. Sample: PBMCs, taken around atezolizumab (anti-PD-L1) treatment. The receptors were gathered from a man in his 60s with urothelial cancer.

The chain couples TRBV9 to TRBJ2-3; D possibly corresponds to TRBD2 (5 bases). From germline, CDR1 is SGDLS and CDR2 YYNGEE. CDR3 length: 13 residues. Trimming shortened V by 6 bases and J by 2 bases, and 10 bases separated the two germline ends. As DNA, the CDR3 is TGTGCCAGCACCCCGGACTTCACAGATACGCAGTATTTT. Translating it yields CASTPDFTDTQYF. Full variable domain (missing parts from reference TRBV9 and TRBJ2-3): DSGVTQTPKHLITATGQRVTLRCSPRSGDLSVYWYQQSLDQGLQFLIQYYNGEERAKGNILERFSAQQFPDLHSELNLSSLELGDSALYFCASTPDFTDTQYFGPGTRLTVL.

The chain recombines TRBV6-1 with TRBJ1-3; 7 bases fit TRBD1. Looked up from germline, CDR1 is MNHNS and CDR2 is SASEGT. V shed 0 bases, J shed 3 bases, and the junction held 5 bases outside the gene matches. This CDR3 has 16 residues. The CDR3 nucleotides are TGTGCCAGCAGTGAAGCTTACAGGGGAGGTGGAAACACCATATATTTT. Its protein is CASSEAYRGGGNTIYF.

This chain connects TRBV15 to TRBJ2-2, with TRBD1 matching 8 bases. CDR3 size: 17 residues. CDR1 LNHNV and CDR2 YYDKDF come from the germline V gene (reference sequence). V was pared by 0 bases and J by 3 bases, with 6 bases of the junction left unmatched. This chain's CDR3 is CATSRDQGARDTGELFF. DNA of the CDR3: TGTGCCACCAGCAGAGATCAGGGGGCGCGGGACACCGGGGAGCTGTTTTTT.

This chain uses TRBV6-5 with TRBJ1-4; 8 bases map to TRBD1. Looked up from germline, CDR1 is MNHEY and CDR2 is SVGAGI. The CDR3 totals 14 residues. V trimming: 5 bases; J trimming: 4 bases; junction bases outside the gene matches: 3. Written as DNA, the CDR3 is TGTGCCAGCAGTGCACAGGGGGGTAATGAAAAACTGTTTTTT. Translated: CASSAQGGNEKLFF.

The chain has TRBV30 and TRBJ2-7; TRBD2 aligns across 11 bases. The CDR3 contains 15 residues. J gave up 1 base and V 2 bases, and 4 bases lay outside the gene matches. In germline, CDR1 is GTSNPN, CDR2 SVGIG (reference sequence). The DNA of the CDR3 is TGTGCCTGGAGTAGACTAGCGGGAATTTCCTACGAGCAGTACTTC. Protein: CAWSRLAGISYEQYF.

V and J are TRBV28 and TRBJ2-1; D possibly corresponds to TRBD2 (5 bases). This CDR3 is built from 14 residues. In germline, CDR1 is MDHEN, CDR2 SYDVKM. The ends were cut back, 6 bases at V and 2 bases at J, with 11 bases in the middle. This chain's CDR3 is CASRMDFPYNEQFF. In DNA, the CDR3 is TGTGCCAGCAGAATGGACTTTCCCTACAATGAGCAGTTCTTC.

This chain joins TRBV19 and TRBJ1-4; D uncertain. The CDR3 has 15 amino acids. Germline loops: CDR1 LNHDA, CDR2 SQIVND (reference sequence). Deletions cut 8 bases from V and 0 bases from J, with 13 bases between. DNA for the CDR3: TGTGCCAGTGCCCCGCCCGGAGCAACTAATGAAAAACTGTTTTTT. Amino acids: CASAPPGATNEKLFF.

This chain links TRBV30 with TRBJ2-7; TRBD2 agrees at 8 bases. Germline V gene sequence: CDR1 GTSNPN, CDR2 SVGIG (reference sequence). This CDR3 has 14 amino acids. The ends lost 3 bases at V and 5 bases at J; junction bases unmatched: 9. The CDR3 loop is CAWSFGREKDEQYF. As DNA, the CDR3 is TGTGCCTGGAGCTTCGGGAGGGAGAAGGACGAGCAGTACTTC.

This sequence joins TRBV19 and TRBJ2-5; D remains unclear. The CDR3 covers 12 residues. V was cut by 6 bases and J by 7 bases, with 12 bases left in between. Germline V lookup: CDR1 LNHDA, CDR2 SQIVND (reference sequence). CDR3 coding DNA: TGTGCCAGTAGGTCAGGCCCCGGGACCCAGTACTTC. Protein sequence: CASRSGPGTQYF.

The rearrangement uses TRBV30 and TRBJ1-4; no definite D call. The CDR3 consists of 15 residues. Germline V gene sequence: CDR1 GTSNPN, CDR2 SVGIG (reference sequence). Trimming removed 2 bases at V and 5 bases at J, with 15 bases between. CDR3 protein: CAWSPGGRKNEKLFF. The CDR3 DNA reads TGTGCCTGGAGTCCAGGAGGGCGGAAGAATGAAAAACTGTTTTTT.

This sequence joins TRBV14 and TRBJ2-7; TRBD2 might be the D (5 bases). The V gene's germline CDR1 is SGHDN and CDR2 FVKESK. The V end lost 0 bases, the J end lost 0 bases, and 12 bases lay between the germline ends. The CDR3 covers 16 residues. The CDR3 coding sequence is TGTGCCAGCAGCCAAGATGCGGGCTTCAGCTCCTACGAGCAGTACTTC. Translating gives CASSQDAGFSSYEQYF.

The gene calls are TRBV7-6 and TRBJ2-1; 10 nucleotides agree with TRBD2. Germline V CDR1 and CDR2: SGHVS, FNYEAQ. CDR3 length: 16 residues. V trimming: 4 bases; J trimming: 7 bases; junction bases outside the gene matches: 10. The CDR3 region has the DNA TGTGCCAGCAGCTCCATGGCTAGCGGGGGTCTGAATGAGCAGTTCTTC. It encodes CASSSMASGGLNEQFF.

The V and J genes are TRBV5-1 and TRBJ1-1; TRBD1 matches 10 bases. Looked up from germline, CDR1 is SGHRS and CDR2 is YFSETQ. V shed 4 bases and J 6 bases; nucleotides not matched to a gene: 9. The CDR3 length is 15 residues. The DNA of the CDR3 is TGCGCCAGCAGCGGGGTGGACAGGGGGAGGGCTGAAGCTTTCTTT. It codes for CASSGVDRGRAEAFF.

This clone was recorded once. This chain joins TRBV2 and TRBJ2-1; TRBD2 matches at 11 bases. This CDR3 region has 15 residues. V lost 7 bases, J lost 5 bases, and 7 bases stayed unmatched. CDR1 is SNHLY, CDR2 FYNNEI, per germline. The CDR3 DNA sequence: TGTGCCAGCACTTTACTAGCGGGGGCACACAATGAGCAGTTCTTC. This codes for CASTLLAGAHNEQFF. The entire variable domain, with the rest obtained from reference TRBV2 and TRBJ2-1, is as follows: EPEVTQTPSHQVTQMGQEVILRCVPISNHLYFYWYRQILGQKVEFLVSFYNNEISEKSEIFDDQFSVERPDGSNFTLKIRSTKLEDSAMYFCASTLLAGAHNEQFFGPGTRLTVL.

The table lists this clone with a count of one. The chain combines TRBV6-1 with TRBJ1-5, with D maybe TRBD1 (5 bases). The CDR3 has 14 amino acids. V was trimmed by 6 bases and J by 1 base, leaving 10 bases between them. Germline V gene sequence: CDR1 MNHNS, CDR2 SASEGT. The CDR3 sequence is CASSGDSSNQPQHF. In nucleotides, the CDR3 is TGTGCCAGCAGCGGGGACTCGAGCAATCAGCCCCAGCATTTT.

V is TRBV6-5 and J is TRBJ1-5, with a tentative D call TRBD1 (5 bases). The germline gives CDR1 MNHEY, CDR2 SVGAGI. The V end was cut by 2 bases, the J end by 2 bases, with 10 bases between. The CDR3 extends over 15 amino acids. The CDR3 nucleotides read TGTGCCAGCAGTTACGGGCAGGGCGGCAATCAGCCCCAGCATTTT. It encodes CASSYGQGGNQPQHF.

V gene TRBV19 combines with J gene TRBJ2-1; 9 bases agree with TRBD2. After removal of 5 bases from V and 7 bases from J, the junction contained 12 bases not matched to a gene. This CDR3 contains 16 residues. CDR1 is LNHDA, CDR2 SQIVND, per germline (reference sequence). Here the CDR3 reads CASSPQRGGRGNEQFF. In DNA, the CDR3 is TGTGCCAGTAGTCCCCAGCGGGGCGGGAGGGGGAATGAGCAGTTCTTC.

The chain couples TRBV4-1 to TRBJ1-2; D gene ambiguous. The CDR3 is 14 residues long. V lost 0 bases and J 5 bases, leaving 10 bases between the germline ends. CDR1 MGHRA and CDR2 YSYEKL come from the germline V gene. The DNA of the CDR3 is TGCGCCAGCAGCCAAGACCCGGTCGAATATGGCTACACCTTC. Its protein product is CASSQDPVEYGYTF.

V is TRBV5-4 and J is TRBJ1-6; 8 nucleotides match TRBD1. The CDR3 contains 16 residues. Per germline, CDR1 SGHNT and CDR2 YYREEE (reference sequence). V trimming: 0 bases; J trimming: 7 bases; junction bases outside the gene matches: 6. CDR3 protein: CASSLEDRDRNSPLHF. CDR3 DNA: TGTGCCAGCAGCTTGGAGGACAGGGATCGGAATTCACCCCTCCACTTT. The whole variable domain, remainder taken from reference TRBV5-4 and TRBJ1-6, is ETGVTQSPTHLIKTRGQQVTLRCSSQSGHNTVSWYQQALGQGPQFIFQYYREEENGRGNFPPRFSGLQFPNYSSELNVNALELDDSALYLCASSLEDRDRNSPLHFGNGTRLTVT.

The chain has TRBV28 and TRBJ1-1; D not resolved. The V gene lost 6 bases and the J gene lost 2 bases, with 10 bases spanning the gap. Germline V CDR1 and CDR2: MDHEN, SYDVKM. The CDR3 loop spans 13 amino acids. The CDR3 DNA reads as TGTGCCAGCAGCACAGTAAGCAACACTGAAGCTTTCTTT. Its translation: CASSTVSNTEAFF.

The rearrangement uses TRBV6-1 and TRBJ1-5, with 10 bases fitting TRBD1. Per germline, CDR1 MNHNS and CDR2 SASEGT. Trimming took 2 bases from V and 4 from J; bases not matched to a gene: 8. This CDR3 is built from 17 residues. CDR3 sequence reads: CASSELPGQGINQPQHF. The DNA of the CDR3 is TGTGCCAGCAGTGAACTACCGGGACAGGGGATTAATCAGCCCCAGCATTTT.

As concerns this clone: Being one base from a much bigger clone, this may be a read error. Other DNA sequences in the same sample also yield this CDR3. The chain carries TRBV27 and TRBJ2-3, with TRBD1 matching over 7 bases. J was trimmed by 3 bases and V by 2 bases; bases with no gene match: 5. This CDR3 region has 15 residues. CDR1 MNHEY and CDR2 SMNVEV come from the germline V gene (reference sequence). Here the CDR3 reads CASSLRGQSTDTQYF. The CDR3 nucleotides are TGTGCCAGCAGTTTAAGGGGACAGAGTACAGATACGCAGTATTTT.

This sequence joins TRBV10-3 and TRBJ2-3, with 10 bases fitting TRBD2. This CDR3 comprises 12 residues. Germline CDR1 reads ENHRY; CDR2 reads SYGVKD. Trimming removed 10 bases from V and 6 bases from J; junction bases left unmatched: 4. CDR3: CATQREGDTQYF. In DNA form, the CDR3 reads TGTGCCACCCAGCGGGAGGGTGATACGCAGTATTTT.

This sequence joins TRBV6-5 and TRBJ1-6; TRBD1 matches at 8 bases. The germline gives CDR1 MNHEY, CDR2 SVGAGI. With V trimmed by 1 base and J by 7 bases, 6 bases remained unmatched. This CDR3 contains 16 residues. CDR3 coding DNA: TGTGCCAGCAGTTACTTGACAGGGGCCCGAAATTCACCCCTCCACTTT. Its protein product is CASSYLTGARNSPLHF.

CDR3 protein: CASSFEGGNIRGYTF. As DNA, the CDR3 is TGTGCCAGCAGTTTCGAGGGGGGGAATATAAGGGGCTACACCTTC. V usage is TRBV28 and J usage is TRBJ1-2, with a weak D call TRBD1 (6 bases). The CDR3 extends over 15 amino acids. Germline V gives CDR1 MDHEN, CDR2 SYDVKM. The germline V and J ends were trimmed by 3 bases and 8 bases, with 19 bases remaining between them.

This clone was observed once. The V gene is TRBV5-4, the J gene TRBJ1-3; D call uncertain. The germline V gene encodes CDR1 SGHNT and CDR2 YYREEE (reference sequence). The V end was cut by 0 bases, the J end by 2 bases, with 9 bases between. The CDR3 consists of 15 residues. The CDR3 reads CASSLDPGAGNTIYF. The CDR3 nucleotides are TGTGCCAGCAGCTTGGATCCCGGGGCTGGAAACACCATATATTTT.